This entry is about one T cell receptor beta chain. This CDR3 region has 13 residues. Germline CDR1 LGHNA, CDR2 YSLEER. V lost 3 bases and J lost 9, with 12 bases in between. The entry originates in a study of blood T cells in healthy people across ages. Using a J-beta primer mix together with a sample-barcoded 5' primer, a second PCR was run for roughly 7 to 11 cycles. TCRdb itself ran the 5' RACE reads through MiXCR, one entry per CDR3 protein. The sample lists 2 million or so distinct CDR3 sequences, just under 50% occurring once. This sequence joins TRBV4-3 and TRBJ2-1, with D unresolved. Material for sequencing was blood. The TCR was taken from a woman aged 40 to 50 in good health. CDR3 protein: CASSHFGGGEQFF. CDR3 sequence (DNA): TGCGCCAGCAGCCACTTCGGCGGCGGTGAGCAGTTCTTC.